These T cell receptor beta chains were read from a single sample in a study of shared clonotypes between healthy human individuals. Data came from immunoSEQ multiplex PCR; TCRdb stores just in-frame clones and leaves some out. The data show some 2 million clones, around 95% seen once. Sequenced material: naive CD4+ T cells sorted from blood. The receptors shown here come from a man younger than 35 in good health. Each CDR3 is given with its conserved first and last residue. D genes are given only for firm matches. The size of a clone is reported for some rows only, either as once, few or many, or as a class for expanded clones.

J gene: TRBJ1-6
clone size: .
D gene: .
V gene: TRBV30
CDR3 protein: CAWSVSQYNSPLHF
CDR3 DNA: TGTGCCTGGAGTGTAAGTCAGTATAATTCACCCCTCCACTTT

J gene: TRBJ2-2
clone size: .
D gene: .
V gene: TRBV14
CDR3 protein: CASSQVWGPTGELFF
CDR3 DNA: TGTGCCAGCAGCCAAGTTTGGGGACCCACCGGGGAGCTGTTTTTT

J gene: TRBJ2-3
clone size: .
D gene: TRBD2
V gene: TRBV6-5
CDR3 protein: CASSYRGTSGTDTQYF
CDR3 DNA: TGTGCCAGCAGTTACCGGGGGACTAGCGGCACAGATACGCAGTATTTT

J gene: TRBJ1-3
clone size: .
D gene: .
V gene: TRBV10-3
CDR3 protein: CAISENISGNTIYF
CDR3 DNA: TGTGCCATCAGTGAGAACATCTCTGGAAACACCATATATTTT

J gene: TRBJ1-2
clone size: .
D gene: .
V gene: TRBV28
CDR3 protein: CASSLSLGEGTTYGYTF
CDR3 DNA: TGTGCCAGCAGTTTATCCCTGGGGGAGGGGACAACCTATGGCTACACCTTC

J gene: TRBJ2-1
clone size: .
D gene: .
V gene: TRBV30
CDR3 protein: CAWRLSSYNEQFF
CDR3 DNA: TGTGCCTGGAGACTATCCTCCTACAATGAGCAGTTCTTC

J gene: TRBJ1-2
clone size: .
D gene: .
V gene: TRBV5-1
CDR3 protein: CASSLGGGGSYGYTF
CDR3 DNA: TGCGCCAGCAGCTTGGGCGGGGGCGGCAGCTATGGCTACACCTTC

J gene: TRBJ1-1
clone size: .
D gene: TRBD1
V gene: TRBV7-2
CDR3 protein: CASSYQGGARTEAFF
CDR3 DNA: TGTGCCAGCAGCTACCAAGGGGGCGCACGGACTGAAGCTTTCTTT

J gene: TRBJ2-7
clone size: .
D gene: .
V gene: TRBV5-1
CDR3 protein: CASSSLPQQAPLEEQYF
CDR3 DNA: TGCGCCAGCAGCTCCCTACCTCAACAGGCCCCGTTAGAAGAGCAGTACTTC

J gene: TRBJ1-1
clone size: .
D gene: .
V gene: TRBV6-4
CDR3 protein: CASTKVNF
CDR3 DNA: TGTGCCAGCACAAAGGTTAACTTT

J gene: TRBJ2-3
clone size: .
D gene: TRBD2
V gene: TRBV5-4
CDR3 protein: CASSTGLAGFTDTQYF
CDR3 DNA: TGTGCCAGCAGCACGGGACTAGCGGGATTCACAGATACGCAGTATTTT

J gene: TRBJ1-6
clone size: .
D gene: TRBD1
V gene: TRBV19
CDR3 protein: CASTRDRNSPLHF
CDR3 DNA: TGTGCCAGTACCCGGGACAGGAATTCACCCCTCCACTTT

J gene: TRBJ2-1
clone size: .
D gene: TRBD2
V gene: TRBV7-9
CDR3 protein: CASSLRTSGSLGDEQFF
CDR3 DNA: TGTGCCAGCAGCTTACGGACTAGCGGGTCACTTGGGGATGAGCAGTTCTTC

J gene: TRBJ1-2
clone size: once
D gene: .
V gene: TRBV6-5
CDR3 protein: CASRRQRQGTYGYTF
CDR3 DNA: TGTGCCAGCAGAAGACAGAGGCAGGGCACGTATGGCTACACCTTC

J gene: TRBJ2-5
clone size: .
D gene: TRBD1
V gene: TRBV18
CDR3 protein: CASSRAGQGARETQYF
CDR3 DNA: TGTGCCAGCTCACGCGCAGGACAGGGGGCGAGAGAGACCCAGTACTTC

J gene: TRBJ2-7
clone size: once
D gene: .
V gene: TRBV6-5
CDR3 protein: CASSYSIDLRGEQYF
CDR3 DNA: TGTGCCAGCAGTTACTCGATCGACTTGAGGGGCGAGCAGTACTTC

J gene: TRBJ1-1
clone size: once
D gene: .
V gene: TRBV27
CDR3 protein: CASSPFSGGTEAFF
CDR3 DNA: TGTGCCAGCAGCCCATTCTCGGGCGGCACTGAAGCTTTCTTT

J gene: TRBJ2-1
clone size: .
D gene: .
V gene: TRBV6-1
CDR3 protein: CASSDSLATAEQFF
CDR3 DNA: TGTGCCAGCAGTGATTCCCTAGCGACGGCTGAGCAGTTCTTC

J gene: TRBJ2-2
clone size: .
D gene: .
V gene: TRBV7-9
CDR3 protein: CASSLSQTSTGELFF
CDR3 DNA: TGTGCCAGCAGCTTATCCCAGACCAGCACCGGGGAGCTGTTTTTT

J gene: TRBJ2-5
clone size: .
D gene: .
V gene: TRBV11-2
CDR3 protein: CASSLPREGKRGETQYF
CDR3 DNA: TGTGCCAGCAGCTTACCCCGCGAGGGTAAACGGGGGGAGACCCAGTACTTC

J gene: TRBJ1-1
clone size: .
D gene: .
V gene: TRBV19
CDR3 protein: CASSDSRDTEAFF
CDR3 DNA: TGTGCCAGTTCAGACAGTCGGGACACTGAAGCTTTCTTT

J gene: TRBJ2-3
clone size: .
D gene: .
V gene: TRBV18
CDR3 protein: CASFERGTDTQYF
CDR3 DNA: TGTGCCAGTTTCGAAAGAGGCACAGATACACAGTATTTT

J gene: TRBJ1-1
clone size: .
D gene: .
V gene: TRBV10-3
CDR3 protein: CAISPSQGLRAFF
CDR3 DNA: TGTGCCATCAGTCCGTCACAGGGTTTAAGAGCTTTCTTT

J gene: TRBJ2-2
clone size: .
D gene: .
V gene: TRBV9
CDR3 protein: CASSVAGAGSGTGELFF
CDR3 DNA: TGTGCCAGCAGCGTAGCTGGGGCGGGGTCTGGCACCGGGGAGCTGTTTTTT

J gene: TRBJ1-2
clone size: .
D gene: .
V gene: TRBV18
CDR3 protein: CASSPGGGAYGYTF
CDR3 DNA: TGTGCCAGCTCACCAGGAGGGGGGGCCTATGGCTACACCTTC

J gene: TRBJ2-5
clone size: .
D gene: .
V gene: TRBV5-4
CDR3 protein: CASSLVTRAQETQYF
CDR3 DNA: TGTGCCAGCAGCTTGGTTACCCGGGCTCAAGAGACCCAGTACTTC

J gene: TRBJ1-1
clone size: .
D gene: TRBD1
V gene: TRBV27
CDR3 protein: CASSFYRGTEAFF
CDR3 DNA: TGTGCCAGCAGTTTCTACAGGGGAACTGAAGCTTTCTTT

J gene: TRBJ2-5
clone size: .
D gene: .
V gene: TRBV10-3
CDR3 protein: CAISESKSLSAETQYF
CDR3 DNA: TGTGCCATCAGTGAGTCGAAGTCGCTTAGCGCAGAGACCCAGTACTTC

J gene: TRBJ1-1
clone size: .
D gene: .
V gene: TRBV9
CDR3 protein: CASSGVGGTEAFF
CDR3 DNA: TGTGCCAGCAGCGGCGTAGGTGGTACTGAAGCTTTCTTT

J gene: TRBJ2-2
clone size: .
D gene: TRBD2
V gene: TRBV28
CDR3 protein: CASRGRAGGITGELFF
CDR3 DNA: TGTGCCAGCAGGGGAAGAGCGGGGGGGATAACCGGGGAGCTGTTTTTT

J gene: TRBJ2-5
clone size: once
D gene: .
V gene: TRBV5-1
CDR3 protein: CASSLIAGGTAQETQYF
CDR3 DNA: TGCGCCAGCAGCTTAATCGCCGGCGGGACCGCACAAGAGACCCAGTACTTC

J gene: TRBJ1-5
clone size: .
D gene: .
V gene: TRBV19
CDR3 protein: CASSAGASRLQPQHF
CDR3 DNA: TGTGCCAGTAGTGCAGGGGCCTCAAGGTTGCAGCCCCAGCATTTT

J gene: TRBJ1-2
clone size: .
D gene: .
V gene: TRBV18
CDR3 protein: CASSPAAVDGYGYTF
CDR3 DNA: TGTGCCAGCTCACCAGCTGCGGTGGACGGCTATGGCTACACCTTC

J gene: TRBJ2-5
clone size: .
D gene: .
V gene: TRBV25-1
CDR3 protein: CASSEKRTYQETQYF
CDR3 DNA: TGTGCCAGCAGTGAAAAGCGGACGTACCAAGAGACCCAGTACTTC

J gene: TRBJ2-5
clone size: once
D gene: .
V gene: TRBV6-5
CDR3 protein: CASSRTDHPGETQYF
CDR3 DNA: TGTGCCAGCAGTCGGACCGACCACCCGGGAGAGACCCAGTACTTC

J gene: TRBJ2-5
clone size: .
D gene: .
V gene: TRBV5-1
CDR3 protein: CASSLEGPGETQYF
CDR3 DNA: TGCGCCAGCAGCTTGGAGGGACCAGGGGAGACCCAGTACTTC

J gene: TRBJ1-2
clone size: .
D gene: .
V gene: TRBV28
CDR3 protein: CASSTPGQQNYGYTF
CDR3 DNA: TGTGCCAGCAGTACACCGGGACAACAGAACTATGGCTACACCTTC

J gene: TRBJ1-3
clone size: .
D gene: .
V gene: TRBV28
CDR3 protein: CASSLGALGNTIYF
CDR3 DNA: TGTGCCAGCAGTCTAGGGGCTCTCGGAAACACCATATATTTT

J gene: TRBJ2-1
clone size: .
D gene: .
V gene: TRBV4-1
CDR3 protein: CASSQIQRTYNEQFF
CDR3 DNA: TGCGCCAGCAGCCAAATTCAGCGGACATACAATGAGCAGTTCTTC